This is a list of T cell receptor beta chains from one sample in a study of Graves' ophthalmopathy and Graves' hyperthyroidism. TCRdb redid the calling of the multiplex PCR reads with MiXCR, one entry per CDR3 protein. In the table there are 680,000 or so distinct CDR3 sequences, over 20% of which are singletons. Specimen: peripheral blood. The receptors shown here come from a woman aged 18-30 years with stable Graves' hyperthyroidism. Some clones in this sample may be carry-over from other donors' samples. Each CDR3 is given with its conserved first and last residue. D genes are given only for firm matches. Size tells how often a clone was seen (once, few, many) or the class of an expanded clone, and some rows leave it out.

many	NA	TRBV20-1	TRBJ1-1	TGCAGTGCTAGAGAGAGGATGAGCACTGAAGCTTTCTTT	CSARERMSTEAFF
NA	TRBD1	TRBV12-3/TRBV12-4	TRBJ2-7	TGTGCCAGCAGTCCTCGGACAGGATGGACCGAGCAGTACTTC	CASSPRTGWTEQYF
many	TRBD1	TRBV28	TRBJ1-1	TGTGCCAGCAGTGAGCAGGGGGAAGGCACTGAAGCTTTCTTT	CASSEQGEGTEAFF
NA	TRBD1	TRBV24-1	TRBJ2-7	TGTGCCACCAGTGATTCCCGGGACAGGGCCTACGAGCAGTACTTC	CATSDSRDRAYEQYF
NA	NA	TRBV25-1	TRBJ2-7	TGTGCCAGCAGTGATGGGGGAAGTGCCTACGAGCAGTACTTC	CASSDGGSAYEQYF
many	TRBD2	TRBV5-1	TRBJ2-7	TGCGCCAGCAGCTCCCGAACTTTGGGACTAGGAGTGAGGGAGCAGTACTTC	CASSSRTLGLGVREQYF
few	TRBD1	TRBV15	TRBJ1-1	TGTGCCACCAGCAGGGAGGGACAGGCAGACGACACTGAAGCTTTCTTT	CATSREGQADDTEAFF
NA	NA	TRBV5-1	TRBJ1-1	TGCGCTAGCAGCTTACATGGGGACACTGAAGCTTTCTTT	CASSLHGDTEAFF
NA	NA	TRBV6-2/TRBV6-3	TRBJ2-7	TGTGCCAGCAGTTACCAAGTCCGTTTTTCCTACGAGCAGTACTTC	CASSYQVRFSYEQYF
many	TRBD1	TRBV9	TRBJ2-5	TGTGCCAGCAGCGTGGGGGACAGACCCCAAGAGACCCAGTACTTC	CASSVGDRPQETQYF
many	NA	TRBV13	TRBJ1-6	TGTGCCAGCAGCCCGGGAATACGGAATTCACCCCTCCACTTT	CASSPGIRNSPLHF
few	NA	TRBV6-2/TRBV6-3	TRBJ1-1	TGTGCCAGCAGTCCACGACATGAGAACACTGAAGCTTTCTTT	CASSPRHENTEAFF
NA	TRBD1	TRBV10-3	TRBJ1-2	TGTGCCATCAGTGAGCCCTGGACAGGGAATGGCTACACCTTC	CAISEPWTGNGYTF
many	NA	TRBV20-1	TRBJ2-7	TGCAGTGCAACCGACAGTCAGAGCTCCTACGAGCAGTACTTC	CSATDSQSSYEQYF
many	NA	TRBV6-1	TRBJ1-3	TGTGCCAGCAGCTCTATCAAGAGCTCTGGAAACACCATATATTTT	CASSSIKSSGNTIYF
once	TRBD1	TRBV9	TRBJ2-7	TGTGCCAGCAGCGCCACCGGGACAGACTACGAGCAGTACTTC	CASSATGTDYEQYF
many	TRBD2	TRBV24-1	TRBJ2-1	TGTGCCACCAGTCGGAGCGGGAGCCGCTACAATGAGCAGTTCTTC	CATSRSGSRYNEQFF
NA	NA	TRBV12-3/TRBV12-4	TRBJ2-5	TGTGCCAGCAGCCCAGGTCAGCGTTGGGGCATTGGAGCGCAAGAGACCCAGTACTTC	CASSPGQRWGIGAQETQYF
many	NA	TRBV10-3	TRBJ1-2	TGTGCCATCAGTGAAGAGGGCTATGGCTACACCTTC	CAISEEGYGYTF
many	NA	TRBV6-5	TRBJ1-2	TGTGCCAGCAGTTACTCGATACCACGGATTGGCTATGGCTACACCTTC	CASSYSIPRIGYGYTF
NA	NA	TRBV6-2/TRBV6-3	TRBJ2-7	TGTGCCAGCAGTTACCCCCCGGCGGAGGCATACGAGCAGTACTTC	CASSYPPAEAYEQYF
many	TRBD1	TRBV6-1	TRBJ1-1	TGTGCCAGCAGTGAACCATGGGGCAGGGGGCGCGGGACTGAAGCTTTCTTT	CASSEPWGRGRGTEAFF
once	NA	TRBV29-1	TRBJ1-1	TGCAGCGCAGCAGGGATGGGGACTGAAGCTTTCTTT	CSAAGMGTEAFF
NA	NA	TRBV6-1	TRBJ1-3	TGTGCCAGCGGGTCCCCGGGACTCTCTGGAAACACCATATATTTT	CASGSPGLSGNTIYF
many	TRBD1	TRBV13	TRBJ1-6	TGTGCCAGCAGCGAAAAGAACCGGGACAGGGGGTCACCCCTCCACTTT	CASSEKNRDRGSPLHF
NA	NA	TRBV3-1	TRBJ1-3	TGTGCCAGCAGCCAAGTTGGGGCTACAGCCTCTGGAAACACCATATATTTT	CASSQVGATASGNTIYF
few	NA	TRBV19	TRBJ1-2	TGTGCCAGTAGTATGAACGGCGTAGCAGGGGATGGCTACACCTTC	CASSMNGVAGDGYTF
NA	NA	TRBV12-5	TRBJ2-7	TGTGCTAGTGGTTACGGCATGTACGAGCAGTACTTC	CASGYGMYEQYF
NA	TRBD1	TRBV28	TRBJ1-5	TGTGCCAGCAGTTTTCGAGGGGGCTATAGCAATCAGCCCCAGCATTTT	CASSFRGGYSNQPQHF
NA	TRBD1	TRBV11-1	TRBJ1-1	TGTGCCAGCAGCTTAGTCGGACAGGGGGGTTTATATCGGGACACTGAAGCTTTCTTT	CASSLVGQGGLYRDTEAFF
NA	NA	TRBV12-3/TRBV12-4	TRBJ2-5	TGTGCCAGCACACTGACGGCGGGGACCGAGACCCAGTACTTC	CASTLTAGTETQYF
many	NA	TRBV27	TRBJ1-2	TGTGCCAGCAGTTTAGGCTCCTATTATGGCTACACCTTC	CASSLGSYYGYTF